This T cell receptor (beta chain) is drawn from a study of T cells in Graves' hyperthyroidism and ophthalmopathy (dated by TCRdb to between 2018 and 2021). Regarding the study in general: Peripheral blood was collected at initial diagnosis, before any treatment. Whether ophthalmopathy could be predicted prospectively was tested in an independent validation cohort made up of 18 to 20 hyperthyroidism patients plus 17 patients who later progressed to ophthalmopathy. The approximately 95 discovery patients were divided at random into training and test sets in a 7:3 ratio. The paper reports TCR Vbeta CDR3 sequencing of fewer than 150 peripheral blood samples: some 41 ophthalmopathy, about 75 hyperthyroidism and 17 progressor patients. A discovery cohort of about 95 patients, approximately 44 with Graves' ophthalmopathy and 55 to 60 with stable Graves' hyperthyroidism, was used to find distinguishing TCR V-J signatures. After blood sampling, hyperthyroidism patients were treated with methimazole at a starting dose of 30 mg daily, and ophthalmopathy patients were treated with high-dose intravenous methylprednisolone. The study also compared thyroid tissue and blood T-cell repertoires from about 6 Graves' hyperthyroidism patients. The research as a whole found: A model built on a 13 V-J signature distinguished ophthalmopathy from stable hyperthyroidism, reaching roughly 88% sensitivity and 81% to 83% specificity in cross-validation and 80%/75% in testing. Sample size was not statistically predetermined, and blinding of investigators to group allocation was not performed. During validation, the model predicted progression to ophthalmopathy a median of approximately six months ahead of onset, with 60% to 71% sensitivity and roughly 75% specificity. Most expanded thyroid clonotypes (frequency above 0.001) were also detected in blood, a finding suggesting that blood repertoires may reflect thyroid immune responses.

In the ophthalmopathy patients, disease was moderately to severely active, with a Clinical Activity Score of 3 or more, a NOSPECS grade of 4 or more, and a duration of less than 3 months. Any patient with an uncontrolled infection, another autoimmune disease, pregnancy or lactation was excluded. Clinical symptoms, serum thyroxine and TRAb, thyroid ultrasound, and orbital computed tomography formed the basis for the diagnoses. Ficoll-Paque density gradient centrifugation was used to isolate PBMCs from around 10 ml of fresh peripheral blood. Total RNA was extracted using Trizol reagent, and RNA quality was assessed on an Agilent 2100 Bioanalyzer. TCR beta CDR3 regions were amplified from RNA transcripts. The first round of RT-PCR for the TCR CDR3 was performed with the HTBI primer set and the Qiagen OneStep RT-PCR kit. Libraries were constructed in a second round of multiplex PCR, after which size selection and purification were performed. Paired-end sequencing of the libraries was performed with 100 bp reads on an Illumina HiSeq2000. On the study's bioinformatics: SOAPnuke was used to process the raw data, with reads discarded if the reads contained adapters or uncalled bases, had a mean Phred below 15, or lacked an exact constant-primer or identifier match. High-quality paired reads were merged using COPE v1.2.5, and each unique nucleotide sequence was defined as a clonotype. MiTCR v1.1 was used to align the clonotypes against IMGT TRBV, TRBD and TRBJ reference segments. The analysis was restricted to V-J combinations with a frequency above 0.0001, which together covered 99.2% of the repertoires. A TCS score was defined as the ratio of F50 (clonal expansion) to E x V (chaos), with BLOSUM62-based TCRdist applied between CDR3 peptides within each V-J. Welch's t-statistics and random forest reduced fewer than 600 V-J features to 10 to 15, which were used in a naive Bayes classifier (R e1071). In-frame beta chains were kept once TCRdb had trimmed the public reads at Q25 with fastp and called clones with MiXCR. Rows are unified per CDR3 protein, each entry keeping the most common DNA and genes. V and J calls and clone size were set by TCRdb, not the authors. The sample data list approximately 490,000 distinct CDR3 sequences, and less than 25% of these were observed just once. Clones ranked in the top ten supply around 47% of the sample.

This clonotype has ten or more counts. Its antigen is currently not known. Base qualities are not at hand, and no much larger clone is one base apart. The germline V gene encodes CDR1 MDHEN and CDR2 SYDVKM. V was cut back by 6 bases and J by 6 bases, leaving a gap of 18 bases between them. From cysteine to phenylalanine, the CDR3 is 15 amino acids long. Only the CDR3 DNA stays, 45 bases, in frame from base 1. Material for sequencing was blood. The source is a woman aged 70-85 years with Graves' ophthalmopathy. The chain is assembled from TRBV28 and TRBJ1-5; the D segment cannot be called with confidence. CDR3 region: CASSRSGHTGQPQHF. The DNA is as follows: TGTGCCAGCAGCCGATCGGGCCACACTGGTCAGCCCCAGCATTTT.